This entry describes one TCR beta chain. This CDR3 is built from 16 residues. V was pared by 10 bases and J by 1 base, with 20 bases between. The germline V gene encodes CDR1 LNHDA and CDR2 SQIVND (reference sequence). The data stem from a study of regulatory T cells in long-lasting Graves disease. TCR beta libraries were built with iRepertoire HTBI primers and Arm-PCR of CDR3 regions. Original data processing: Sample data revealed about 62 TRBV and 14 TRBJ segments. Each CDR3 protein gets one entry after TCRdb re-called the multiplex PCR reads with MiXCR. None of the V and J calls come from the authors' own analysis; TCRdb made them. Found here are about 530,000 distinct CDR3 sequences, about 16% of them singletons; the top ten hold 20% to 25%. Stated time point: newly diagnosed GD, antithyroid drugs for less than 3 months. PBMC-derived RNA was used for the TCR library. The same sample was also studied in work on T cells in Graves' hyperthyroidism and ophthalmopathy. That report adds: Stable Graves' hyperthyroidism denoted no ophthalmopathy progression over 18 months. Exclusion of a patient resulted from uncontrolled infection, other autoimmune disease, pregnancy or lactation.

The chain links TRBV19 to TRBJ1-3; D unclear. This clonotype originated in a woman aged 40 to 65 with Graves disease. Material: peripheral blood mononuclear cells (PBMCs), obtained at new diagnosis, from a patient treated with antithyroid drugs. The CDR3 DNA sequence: TGTGCCACTCGGACCGTTTGGCAAGGATCTGGAAACACCATATATTTT. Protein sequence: CATRTVWQGSGNTIYF.